The 12 T cell receptor beta chains reported below all come from one sample, sequenced in a study of blood T cell repertoires in COVID-19. Assay used: immunoSEQ multiplex PCR; TCRdb lists only in-frame clones, some missing. The data hold around 500,000 clones, with 80% to 90% observed a single time. Sequenced sample: peripheral blood. The source of these receptors is a human donor in a cohort sampled during active COVID-19.

The chain recombines TRBV11-2 with TRBJ2-7; 16 bases line up with TRBD2. The CDR3 has 17 amino acids. CDR1 is SGHAT, CDR2 FQNNGV, per germline. Losses at the gene ends were 5 bases for V and 6 bases for J; bases not matched to a gene: 10. In nucleotides, the CDR3 is TGTGCCAGCAGCCCTACGGGGACTAGCGGGAGGGGCTCCGAGCAGTACTTC. This translates into CASSPTGTSGRGSEQYF.

V gene TRBV28 combines with J gene TRBJ2-4; D is possibly TRBD2 (6 bases). The V end was cut by 10 bases, the J end by 7 bases, with 26 bases between. The CDR3 consists of 16 residues. Germline values: CDR1 MDHEN, CDR2 SYDVKM. CDR3 DNA: TGTGCCACCCGTCAACCGGGGGTAAGGGGTAGGAACATTCAGTACTTC. Protein: CATRQPGVRGRNIQYF.

V is TRBV27 and J is TRBJ2-3, with TRBD2 identical over 7 bases. Germline V CDR1 and CDR2: MNHEY, SMNVEV (reference sequence). The CDR3 runs 15 residues. The trim removed 7 bases at V and 1 base at J, leaving 8 bases unmatched. This chain's CDR3 is CASNLLGGGTDTQYF. The CDR3, as DNA: TGTGCCAGCAACCTCTTGGGGGGGGGCACAGATACGCAGTATTTT.

This chain uses TRBV4-3 with TRBJ2-7, with TRBD2 matching over 11 bases. CDR3 length: 19 amino acids. CDR1 and CDR2 from the germline V gene are LGHNA and YSLEER. V dropped 0 bases and J dropped 4; count of bases not matched to a gene: 14. CDR3 sequence: CASSQDALTGTSGRYEQYF. In DNA form, the CDR3 reads TGCGCCAGCAGCCAAGACGCCCTGACCGGGACTAGCGGACGTTACGAGCAGTACTTC.

This rearrangement joins TRBV7-3 to TRBJ1-1; 8 bases are shared with TRBD1. Germline V CDR1 and CDR2: SGHTA, FQGTGA. The trim removed 5 bases at V and 5 bases at J, leaving 10 bases unmatched. The CDR3 loop spans 15 amino acids. The chain's CDR3 is CASSATPTGETEAFF. The CDR3 nucleotides read TGTGCCAGCAGCGCTACCCCGACAGGGGAAACTGAAGCTTTCTTT.

The rearrangement links TRBV30 to TRBJ2-7; D is unclear. Trimming took off 1 base at V and 3 bases at J, with 7 bases between the two ends. The CDR3 runs to 12 residues. The germline V gene encodes CDR1 GTSNPN and CDR2 SVGIG (reference sequence). The CDR3 DNA reads as TGTGCCTGGAGTGACACCAACTACGAGCAGTACTTC. Translated, it gives CAWSDTNYEQYF. Filled out from reference TRBV30 and TRBJ2-7, the complete variable domain reads SQTIHQWPATLVQPVGSPLSLECTVEGTSNPNLYWYRQAAGRGLQLLFYSVGIGQISSEVPQNLSASRPQDRQFILSSKKLLLSDSGFYLCAWSDTNYEQYFGPGTRLTVT.

The chain links TRBV18 to TRBJ1-2; 8 bases line up with TRBD1. This CDR3 contains 14 residues. V gave up 3 bases and J gave up 3 bases; unmatched junction bases: 3. The V gene's germline CDR1 is KGHSH and CDR2 LQKENI. CDR3 DNA sequence: TGTGCCAGCTCACCGACAGGGGTGGACTATGGCTACACCTTC. Translation gives CASSPTGVDYGYTF. The variable domain in full, with the rest retrieved from reference TRBV18 and TRBJ1-2, is NAGVMQNPRHLVRRRGQEARLRCSPMKGHSHVYWYRQLPEEGLKFMVYLQKENIIDESGMPKERFSAEFPKEGPSILRIQQVVRGDSAAYFCASSPTGVDYGYTFGSGTRLTVV.

This chain joins TRBV7-3 and TRBJ2-1; TRBD2 aligns across 9 bases. In germline, CDR1 is SGHTA, CDR2 FQGTGA. CDR3 length equals 14 residues. After removal of 7 bases from V and 1 base from J, the junction contained 2 bases not matched to a gene. CDR3 in amino acids: CASKAGGSYNEQFF. The CDR3 DNA follows: TGTGCCAGCAAGGCGGGAGGGTCCTACAATGAGCAGTTCTTC. Full variable domain (remainder filled in from reference TRBV7-3 and TRBJ2-1): GAGVSQTPSNKVTEKGKYVELRCDPISGHTALYWYRQSLGQGPEFLIYFQGTGAADDSGLPNDRFFAVRPEGSVSTLKIQRTERGDSAVYLCASKAGGSYNEQFFGPGTRLTVL.

This chain links TRBV9 with TRBJ1-2; 7 bases map to TRBD1. The V gene end was trimmed by 4 bases and the J gene end by 7 bases; junction bases not matched to a gene: 10. Looked up from germline, CDR1 is SGDLS and CDR2 is YYNGEE. There are 14 residues in the CDR3. CDR3 coding DNA: TGTGCCAGCAGCATTGACAGGGATGGCTTTGGCTACACCTTC. This sequence encodes CASSIDRDGFGYTF. The full variable domain, its missing parts supplied by reference TRBV9 and TRBJ1-2, is DSGVTQTPKHLITATGQRVTLRCSPRSGDLSVYWYQQSLDQGLQFLIQYYNGEERAKGNILERFSAQQFPDLHSELNLSSLELGDSALYFCASSIDRDGFGYTFGSGTRLTVV.

The rearrangement uses TRBV28 and TRBJ1-1, with TRBD1 matching over 7 bases. The V gene end was trimmed by 3 bases and the J gene end by 7 bases; junction bases not matched to a gene: 14. This CDR3 region has 16 residues. Germline values: CDR1 MDHEN, CDR2 SYDVKM. DNA of the CDR3: TGTGCCAGCAGTTTCCGGACCCCAGGGGGATCGGTTGAAGCTTTCTTT. This translates into CASSFRTPGGSVEAFF. Full variable domain (rest looked up from reference TRBV28 and TRBJ1-1): DVKVTQSSRYLVKRTGEKVFLECVQDMDHENMFWYRQDPGLGLRLIYFSYDVKMKEKGDIPEGYSVSREKKERFSLILESASTNQTSMYLCASSFRTPGGSVEAFFGQGTRLTVV.

The chain carries TRBV11-2 and TRBJ2-3; D is uncertain. CDR1 and CDR2 (germline): SGHAT, FQNNGV. Trimming shortened V by 0 bases and J by 6 bases, and 10 bases separated the two germline ends. The CDR3 consists of 14 residues. Written as DNA, the CDR3 is TGTGCCAGCAGCTTAGATCCGACACCCGATACGCAGTATTTT. It translates to CASSLDPTPDTQYF.

The chain couples TRBV5-6 to TRBJ1-6; D may be TRBD1 (6 bases). The V end was cut by 1 base, the J end by 8 bases, with 10 bases between. Germline lookup yields CDR1 SGHDT and CDR2 YYEEEE. The CDR3 runs 14 residues. CDR3 region: CASSLPRQDSPLHF. Here the CDR3 DNA reads TGTGCCAGCAGCTTGCCGAGACAGGATTCACCCCTCCACTTT. The full variable domain, rest sourced from reference TRBV5-6 and TRBJ1-6, is DAGVTQSPTHLIKTRGQQVTLRCSPKSGHDTVSWYQQALGQGPQFIFQYYEEEERQRGNFPDRFSGHQFPNYSSELNVNALLLGDSALYLCASSLPRQDSPLHFGNGTRLTVT.